This TCR beta chain was documented in a study of blood T cell repertoires in COVID-19. Study information: Samples taken during acute and convalescent COVID-19 were collected in the United States, Italy and Spain.

Libraries were prepared by immunoSEQ multiplex PCR; TCRdb keeps only in-frame clonotypes and omits some of them. The sample consists of a few hundred thousand clones, over 75% of them appearing once. Participant reports of clinical history set cohort assignment. This clonotype was sampled from a man in his forties who had recovered from COVID-19. Sequenced: PBMCs or T cells enriched from blood (not recorded which).

For the CDR3, the DNA is TGCGCCAGCAGTGAAAGGGCAGGGGGAATTTCCTACAATGAGCAGTTCTTC. Protein: CASSERAGGISYNEQFF. The chain joins TRBV10-1 to TRBJ2-1, with 7 bases aligning to TRBD1. Germline CDR1 reads WNHNN; CDR2 reads SYGVQD (reference sequence). The CDR3 length is 17 residues. With 3 bases clipped from V and 1 base from J, the junction kept 9 bases outside the gene matches.